These T cell receptor beta chains were read from a single sample in a study of cytomegalovirus exposure and HLA in healthy donors. Assay: immunoSEQ multiplex PCR; the TCRdb copy retains only in-frame clones and omits some. The table shows some 110,000 clones, with roughly 85% occurring only once. The source material was PBMCs. These receptors all come from a man aged 25 to 45 in good health and CMV-seropositive. Each CDR3 is given with its conserved first and last residue. D genes are given only for firm matches. Clone size is stated in some rows and not others, as once, few, many or a class when expanded.

v_gene,d_gene,abundance,j_gene,CDR3nt,CDR3aa
TRBV7-9,NA,NA,TRBJ1-5,TGTGCCAGCGCAACGCAGTATAGCAATCAGCCCCAGCATTTT,CASATQYSNQPQHF
TRBV7-9,NA,NA,TRBJ1-3,TGTGCCAGCAGTCGCGACACCTCTGGAAACACCATATATTTT,CASSRDTSGNTIYF
TRBV5-6,TRBD1,NA,TRBJ1-6,TGTGCCAGCAGCAAGGACAGGGGATTGAAACCCCTCCACTTT,CASSKDRGLKPLHF
TRBV21-1,NA,NA,TRBJ1-4,TGTGCCAGCAGCAAAGATTCACGGGAACGTAGTAATGAAAAACTGTTTTTT,CASSKDSRERSNEKLFF
TRBV13,NA,NA,TRBJ2-3,TGTGCCAGCAGCTTAGCGGACACCAGCACAGATACGCAGTATTTT,CASSLADTSTDTQYF
TRBV29-1,TRBD1,few,TRBJ1-2,TGCAGCGTTGAAGGCGGGACAGGGGATGGCTACACCTTC,CSVEGGTGDGYTF
TRBV5-1,TRBD2,few,TRBJ2-3,TGCGCCAGCAGCACGGGACTAGCGGGGGGTAGCACAGATACGCAGTATTTT,CASSTGLAGGSTDTQYF
TRBV6-4,TRBD1,NA,TRBJ2-7,TGTGCCAGCAGTGCACAACAGGGGTACGAGCAGTACTTC,CASSAQQGYEQYF
TRBV9,NA,few,TRBJ2-1,TGTGCCAGCAGCGTTAGCGGCGGCTCCTACAATGAGCAGTTCTTC,CASSVSGGSYNEQFF
TRBV9,TRBD1,few,TRBJ2-7,TGTGCCAGCAGCGTAGGGGTAGGGGGCAGCTCCTACGAGCAGTACTTC,CASSVGVGGSSYEQYF